Detailed here is one T cell receptor (beta chain). Its antigen is unknown. V was shortened by 4 bases and J by 2 bases, with 15 bases between the two germline ends. The germline CDR1 and CDR2 sequences are LNHDA and SQIVND (reference sequence). The CDR3 is made up of 15 amino acids. CD45RA+ naive and CD45RA-negative memory subsets were separated from CD4+ cells. This specimen comes from a study of shared clonotypes between healthy human individuals. Study conclusions and caveats: Sequencing depth was a factor that was expected to affect clonotype sharing among donors.

Here immunoSEQ multiplex PCR was the method, and the copy in TCRdb shows in-frame clones only, minus some. Of some 1.4 million clones in the sample, roughly 96% are singletons; the top ten hold about 1.2%. The chain couples TRBV19 to TRBJ2-7; possibly TRBD1 or TRBD2 for D (5 bases each). This receptor was obtained from a man aged 25 to 40 in good health. Sequencing was carried out using naive CD4+ T cells sorted from blood. Subset denoted: CD45RA+ positively selected. The CDR3 is CASSTQGSGTYEQYF. The CDR3 region has the DNA TGTGCCAGTAGTACGCAGGGATCCGGGACCTACGAGCAGTACTTC.